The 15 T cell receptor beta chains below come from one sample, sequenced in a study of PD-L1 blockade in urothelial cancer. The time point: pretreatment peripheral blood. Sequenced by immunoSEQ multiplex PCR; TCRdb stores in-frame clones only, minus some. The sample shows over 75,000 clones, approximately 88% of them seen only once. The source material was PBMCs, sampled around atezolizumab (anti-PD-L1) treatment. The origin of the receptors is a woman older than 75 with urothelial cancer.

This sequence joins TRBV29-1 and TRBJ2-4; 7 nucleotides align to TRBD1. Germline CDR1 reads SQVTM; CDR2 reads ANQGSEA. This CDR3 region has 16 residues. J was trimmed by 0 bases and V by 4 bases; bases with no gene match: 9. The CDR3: CSVGQGGLLAKNIQYF. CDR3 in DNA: TGCAGCGTTGGACAGGGCGGGCTCCTAGCCAAAAACATTCAGTACTTC.

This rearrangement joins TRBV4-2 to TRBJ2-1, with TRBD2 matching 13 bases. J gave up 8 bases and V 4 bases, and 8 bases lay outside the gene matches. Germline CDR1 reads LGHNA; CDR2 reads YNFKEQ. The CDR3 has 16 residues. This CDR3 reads CASSRTRTSGSHEQFF. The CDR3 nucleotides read TGTGCCAGCAGCCGGACAAGGACTAGCGGGAGCCATGAGCAGTTCTTC.

CDR3 protein: CASSYSLGGPGNTIYF. The CDR3 DNA is TGTGCCAGCAGTTACTCCCTCGGAGGGCCTGGAAACACCATATATTTT. The chain recombines TRBV6-6 with TRBJ1-3; D not certain. Trimming shortened V by 0 bases and J by 2 bases, and 11 bases separated the two germline ends. Germline CDR1 reads MNHNY; CDR2 reads SVGAGI (reference sequence). This CDR3 has 16 residues.

As DNA, the CDR3 is TGTGCCAGCAGTGGAGGGTTGGGGGGTAATGAAAAACTGTTTTTT. It codes for CASSGGLGGNEKLFF. This chain joins TRBV2 and TRBJ1-4; tentative D call: TRBD1 (5 bases). Looked up from germline, CDR1 is SNHLY and CDR2 is FYNNEI. This CDR3 spans 15 amino acids. Trimming pared 4 bases from V and 4 bases from J, leaving 13 bases between.

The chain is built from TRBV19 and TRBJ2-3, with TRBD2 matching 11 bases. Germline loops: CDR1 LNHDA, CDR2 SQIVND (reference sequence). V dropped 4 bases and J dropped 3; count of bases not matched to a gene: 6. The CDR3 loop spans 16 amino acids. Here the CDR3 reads CASSTGTSGRTDTQYF. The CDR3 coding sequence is TGTGCCAGTAGTACTGGCACTAGCGGGAGAACAGATACGCAGTATTTT.

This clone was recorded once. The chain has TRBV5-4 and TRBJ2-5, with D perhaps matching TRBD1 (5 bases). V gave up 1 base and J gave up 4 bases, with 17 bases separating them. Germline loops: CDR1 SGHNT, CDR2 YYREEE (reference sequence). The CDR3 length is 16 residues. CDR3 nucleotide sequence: TGTGCCAGCAGCTTGAGCAATCAAGGCACAGGAGAGACCCAGTACTTC. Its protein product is CASSLSNQGTGETQYF. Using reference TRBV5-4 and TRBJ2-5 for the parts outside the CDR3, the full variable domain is ETGVTQSPTHLIKTRGQQVTLRCSSQSGHNTVSWYQQALGQGPQFIFQYYREEENGRGNFPPRFSGLQFPNYSSELNVNALELDDSALYLCASSLSNQGTGETQYFGPGTRLLVL.

CDR3 in DNA: TGTGCCAGCAGAACAGGGATAATGAACACTGAAGCTTTCTTT. Its translation is CASRTGIMNTEAFF. The rearrangement joins TRBV6-5 to TRBJ1-1; tentative D call: TRBD1 (6 bases). CDR3 size: 14 residues. Germline CDR1 MNHEY, CDR2 SVGAGI. V was shortened by 6 bases and J by 0 bases, with 11 bases between the two germline ends.

DNA for the CDR3: TGTGCCAGCAGTGCCCAACAGGGGAGAGCTTTCTTT. This gives the protein CASSAQQGRAFF. The rearrangement links TRBV28 to TRBJ1-1; 7 bases map to TRBD1. CDR1 MDHEN and CDR2 SYDVKM come from the germline V gene. The CDR3 sequence is 12 residues long. Trimming cost V 5 bases and J 10 bases; bases outside gene matches: 7.

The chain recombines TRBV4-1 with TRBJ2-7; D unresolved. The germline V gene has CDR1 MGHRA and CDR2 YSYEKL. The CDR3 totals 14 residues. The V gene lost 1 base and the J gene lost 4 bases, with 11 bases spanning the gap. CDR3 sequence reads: CASSQGQPEYEQYF. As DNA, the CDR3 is TGCGCCAGCAGCCAAGGGCAGCCGGAGTACGAGCAGTACTTC.

The CDR3 spells CASSYRGSNQPQHF. The CDR3 DNA reads as TGTGCCAGCAGTTACAGGGGAAGCAATCAGCCCCAGCATTTT. The chain has TRBV6-6 and TRBJ1-5; a possible D gene is TRBD1 (5 bases). The CDR3 is made up of 14 amino acids. Trimming took off 2 bases at V and 1 base at J, with 6 bases between the two ends. Germline CDR1 reads MNHNY; CDR2 reads SVGAGI (reference sequence).

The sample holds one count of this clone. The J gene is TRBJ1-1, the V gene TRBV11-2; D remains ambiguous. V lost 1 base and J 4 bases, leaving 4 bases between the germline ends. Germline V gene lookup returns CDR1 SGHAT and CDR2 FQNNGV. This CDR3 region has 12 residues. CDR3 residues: CASSLVSTEAFF. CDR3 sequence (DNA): TGTGCCAGCAGCTTAGTGAGCACTGAAGCTTTCTTT.

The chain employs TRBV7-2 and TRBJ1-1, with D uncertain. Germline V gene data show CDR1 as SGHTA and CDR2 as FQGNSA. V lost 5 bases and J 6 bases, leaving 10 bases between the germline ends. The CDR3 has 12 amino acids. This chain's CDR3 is CASSLLHSEAFF. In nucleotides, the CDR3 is TGTGCCAGCAGCCTCTTACATTCTGAAGCTTTCTTT.

The CDR3, as DNA: TGCAGCGTTGCTCCGCAGGGTTTGGGTGGCTACACCTTC. This sequence encodes CSVAPQGLGGYTF. The chain uses TRBV29-1 and TRBJ1-2; possible D gene TRBD1, 5 bases. V was trimmed by 4 bases and J by 7 bases, leaving 16 bases between them. Germline V gives CDR1 SQVTM, CDR2 ANQGSEA. CDR3 length: 13 amino acids.

The CDR3: CASSLLAGRGDTQYF. The CDR3, as DNA: TGTGCCAGCAGTCTGCTAGCGGGAAGGGGAGATACGCAGTATTTT. V usage is TRBV25-1 and J usage is TRBJ2-3, with 9 positions matching TRBD2. Germline CDR1 and CDR2: MGHDK and SYGVNS. V gave up 5 bases and J gave up 5 bases; unmatched junction bases: 8. There are 15 residues in the CDR3.

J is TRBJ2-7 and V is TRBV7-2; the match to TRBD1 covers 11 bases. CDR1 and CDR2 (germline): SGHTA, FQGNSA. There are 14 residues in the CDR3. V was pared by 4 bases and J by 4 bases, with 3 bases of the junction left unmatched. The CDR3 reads CASSSDRGPYEQYF. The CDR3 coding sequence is TGTGCCAGCAGCTCGGACAGGGGGCCGTACGAGCAGTACTTC.